The sequence of this T cell receptor (beta chain) was determined in a study of shared clonotypes between healthy human individuals. Some clones are missing from TCRdb's copy, which holds only in-frame ones; the method was immunoSEQ multiplex PCR. The table shows some 2 million clones, with approximately 95% occurring only once. CD45RO-negative, CCR7-positively selected cells formed the naive CD8 fraction, excluding terminally differentiated effector memory CD45RA+ cells. Among the donors, all were Caucasian adults who lived in Nashville, Tennessee. Concerning this clone itself: As yet, its antigen is unknown.

Whole-study results and caveats: In having few donors, the study represented limited genetic and exposure-history diversity. Naive subsets, compared against memory subsets, generally had larger estimated richness values. The study sampled only blood, and tissue repertoires likely differ.

V lost 1 base, J lost 3 bases, and 16 bases lay in between. Germline values: CDR1 SGHTA, CDR2 FQGNSA. The CDR3 is 17 residues long. The rearrangement uses TRBV7-2 and TRBJ2-1; no clear D gene. The receptor's source is a man in his late teens or twenties in good health. The specimen was naive CD8+ T cells sorted from blood. CDR3 nucleotides: TGTGCCAGCAGCTTAGGATATCGGGCACCCCTCTACAATGAGCAGTTCTTC. Translated, it gives CASSLGYRAPLYNEQFF.